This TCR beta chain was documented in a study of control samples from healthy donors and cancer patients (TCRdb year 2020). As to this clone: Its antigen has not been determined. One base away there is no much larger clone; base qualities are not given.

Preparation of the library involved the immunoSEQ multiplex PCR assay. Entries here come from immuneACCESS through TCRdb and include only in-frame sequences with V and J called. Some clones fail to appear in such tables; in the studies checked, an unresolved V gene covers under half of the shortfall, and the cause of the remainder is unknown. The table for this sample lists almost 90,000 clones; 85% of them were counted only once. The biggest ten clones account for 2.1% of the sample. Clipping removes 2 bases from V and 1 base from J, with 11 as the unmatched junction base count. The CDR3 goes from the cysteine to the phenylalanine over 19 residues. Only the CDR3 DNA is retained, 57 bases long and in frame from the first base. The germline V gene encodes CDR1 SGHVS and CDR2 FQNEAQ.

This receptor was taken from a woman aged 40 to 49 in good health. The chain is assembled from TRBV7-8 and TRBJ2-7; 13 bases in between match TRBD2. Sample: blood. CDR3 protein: CASSLFATSGGGLSYEQYF. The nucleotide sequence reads TGTGCCAGCAGCTTATTTGCTACTAGCGGGGGGGGCCTGTCCTACGAGCAGTACTTC.